This TCR beta chain is drawn from a study of OX40 agonist ivuxolimab in advanced cancers. Deletions cut 4 bases from V and 0 bases from J, with 8 bases between. Germline CDR1 reads SGDLS; CDR2 reads YYNGEE. The CDR3 totals 14 residues. Repertoires were generated with immunoSEQ multiplex PCR, while TCRdb's copy carries only in-frame clones and drops some. Of some 61,000 clones in the sample, 75% to 90% were seen once. The V and J genes are TRBV9 and TRBJ1-3, with no clear D. Sequenced here: CD4+ or CD8+ T cells sorted from blood, sampled in a trial of the OX40 agonist ivuxolimab. The sequence came from an adult with an advanced solid tumor such as melanoma, head and neck, liver or kidney cancer. The CDR3 region has the DNA TGTGCCAGCAGCCCTACAAGCTCTGGAAACACCATATATTTT. Translation: CASSPTSSGNTIYF.